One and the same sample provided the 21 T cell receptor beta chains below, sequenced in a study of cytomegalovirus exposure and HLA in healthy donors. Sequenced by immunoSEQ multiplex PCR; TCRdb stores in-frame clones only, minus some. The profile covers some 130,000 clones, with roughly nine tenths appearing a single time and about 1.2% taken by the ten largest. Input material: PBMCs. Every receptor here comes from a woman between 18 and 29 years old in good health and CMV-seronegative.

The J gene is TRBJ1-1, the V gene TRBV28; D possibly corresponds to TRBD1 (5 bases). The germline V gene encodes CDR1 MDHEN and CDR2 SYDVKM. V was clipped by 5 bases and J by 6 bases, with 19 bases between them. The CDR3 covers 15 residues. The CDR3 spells CASSPGHGDYSEAFF. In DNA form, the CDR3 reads TGTGCCAGCAGTCCCGGACACGGAGATTACTCTGAAGCTTTCTTT.

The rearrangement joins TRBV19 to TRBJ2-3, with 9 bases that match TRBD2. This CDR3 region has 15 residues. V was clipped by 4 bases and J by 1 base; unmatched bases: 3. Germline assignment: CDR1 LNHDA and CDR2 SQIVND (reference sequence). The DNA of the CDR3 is TGTGCCAGTAGTACCCAGCGGGGGGGCACAGATACGCAGTATTTT. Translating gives CASSTQRGGTDTQYF.

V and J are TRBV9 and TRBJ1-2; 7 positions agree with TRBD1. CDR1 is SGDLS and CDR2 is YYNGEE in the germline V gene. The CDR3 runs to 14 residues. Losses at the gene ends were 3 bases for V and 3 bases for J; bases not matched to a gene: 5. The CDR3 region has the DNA TGTGCCAGCAGCGGACGACAGGGTTACTATGGCTACACCTTC. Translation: CASSGRQGYYGYTF.

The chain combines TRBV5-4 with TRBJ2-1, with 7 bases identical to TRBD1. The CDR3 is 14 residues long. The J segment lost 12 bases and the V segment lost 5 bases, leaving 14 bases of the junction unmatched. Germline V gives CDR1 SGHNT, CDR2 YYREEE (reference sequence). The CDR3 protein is CASSVTGAGVGQFF. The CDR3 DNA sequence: TGTGCCAGCAGTGTTACAGGGGCCGGTGTCGGGCAGTTCTTC.

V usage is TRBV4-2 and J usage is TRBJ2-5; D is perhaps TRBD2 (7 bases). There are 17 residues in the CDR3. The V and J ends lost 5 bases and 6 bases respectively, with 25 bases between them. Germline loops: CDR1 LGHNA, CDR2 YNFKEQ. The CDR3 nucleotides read TGTGCCAGCAGCATCCTCTTGGGTGGGGGGGCCCGCCAGACCCAGTACTTC. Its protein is CASSILLGGGARQTQYF.

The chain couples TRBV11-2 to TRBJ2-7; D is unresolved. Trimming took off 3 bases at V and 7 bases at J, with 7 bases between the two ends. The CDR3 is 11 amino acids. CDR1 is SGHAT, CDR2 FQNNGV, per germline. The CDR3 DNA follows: TGTGCCAGCAGCTTTCACTCTGAGCAGTACTTC. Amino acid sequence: CASSFHSEQYF.

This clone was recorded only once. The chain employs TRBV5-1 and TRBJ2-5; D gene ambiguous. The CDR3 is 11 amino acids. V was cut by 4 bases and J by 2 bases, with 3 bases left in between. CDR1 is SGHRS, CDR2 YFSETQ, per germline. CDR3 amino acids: CASSVQETQYF. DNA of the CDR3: TGCGCCAGCAGCGTACAAGAGACCCAGTACTTC.

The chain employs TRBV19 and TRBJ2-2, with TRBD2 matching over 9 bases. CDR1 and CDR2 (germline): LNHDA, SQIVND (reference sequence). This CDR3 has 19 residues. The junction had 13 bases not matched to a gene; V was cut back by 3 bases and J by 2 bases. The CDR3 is CASSIFASGAAFNTGELFF. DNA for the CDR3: TGTGCCAGTAGTATTTTCGCTAGCGGGGCTGCCTTTAACACCGGGGAGCTGTTTTTT.

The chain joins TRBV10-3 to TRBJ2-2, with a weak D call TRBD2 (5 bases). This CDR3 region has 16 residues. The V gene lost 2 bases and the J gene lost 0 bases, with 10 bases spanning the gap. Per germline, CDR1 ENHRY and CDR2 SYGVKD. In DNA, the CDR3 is TGTGCCATCAGTGAGGGGAAAGCGGCGAACACCGGGGAGCTGTTTTTT. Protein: CAISEGKAANTGELFF.

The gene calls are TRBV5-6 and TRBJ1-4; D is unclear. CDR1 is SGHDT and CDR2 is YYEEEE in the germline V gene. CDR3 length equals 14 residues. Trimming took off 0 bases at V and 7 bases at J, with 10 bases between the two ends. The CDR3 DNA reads TGTGCCAGCAGCTTGGTTTCCAGTTCTGAAAAACTGTTTTTT. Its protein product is CASSLVSSSEKLFF. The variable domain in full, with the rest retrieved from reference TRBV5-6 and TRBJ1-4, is DAGVTQSPTHLIKTRGQQVTLRCSPKSGHDTVSWYQQALGQGPQFIFQYYEEEERQRGNFPDRFSGHQFPNYSSELNVNALLLGDSALYLCASSLVSSSEKLFFGSGTQLSVL.

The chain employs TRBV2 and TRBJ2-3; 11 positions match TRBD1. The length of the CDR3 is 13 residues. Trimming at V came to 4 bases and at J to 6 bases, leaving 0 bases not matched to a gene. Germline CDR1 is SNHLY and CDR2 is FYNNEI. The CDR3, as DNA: TGTGCCAGCAGTGGGGACAGGGGGGATACGCAGTATTTT. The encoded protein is CASSGDRGDTQYF.

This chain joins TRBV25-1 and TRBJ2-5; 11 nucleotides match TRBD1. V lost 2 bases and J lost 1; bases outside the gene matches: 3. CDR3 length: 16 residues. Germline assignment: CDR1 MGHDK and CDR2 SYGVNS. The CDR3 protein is CASSETGTGGQETQYF. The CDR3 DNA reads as TGTGCCAGCAGTGAAACGGGGACAGGGGGCCAAGAGACCCAGTACTTC.

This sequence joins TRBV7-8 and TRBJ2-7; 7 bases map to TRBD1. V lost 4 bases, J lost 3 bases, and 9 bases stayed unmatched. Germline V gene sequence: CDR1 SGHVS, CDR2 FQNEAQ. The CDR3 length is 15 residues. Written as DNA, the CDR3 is TGTGCCAGCAGCTCGCGACAGGGTATATACTACGAGCAGTACTTC. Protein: CASSSRQGIYYEQYF.

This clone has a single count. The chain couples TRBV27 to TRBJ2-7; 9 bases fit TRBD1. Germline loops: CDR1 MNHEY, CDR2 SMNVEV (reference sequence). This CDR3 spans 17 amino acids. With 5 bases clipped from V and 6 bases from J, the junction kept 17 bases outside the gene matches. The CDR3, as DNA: TGTGCCAGCAGTGACCGGGACAGGGCACAGTTCGCTGTCGAGCAGTACTTC. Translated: CASSDRDRAQFAVEQYF.

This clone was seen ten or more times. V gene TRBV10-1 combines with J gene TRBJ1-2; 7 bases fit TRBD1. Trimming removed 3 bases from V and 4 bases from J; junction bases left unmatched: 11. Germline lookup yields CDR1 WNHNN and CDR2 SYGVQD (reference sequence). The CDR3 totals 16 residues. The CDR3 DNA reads TGCGCCAGCAGTGATGGGTCGGCAGGGACAGCCTATGGCTACACCTTC. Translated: CASSDGSAGTAYGYTF.

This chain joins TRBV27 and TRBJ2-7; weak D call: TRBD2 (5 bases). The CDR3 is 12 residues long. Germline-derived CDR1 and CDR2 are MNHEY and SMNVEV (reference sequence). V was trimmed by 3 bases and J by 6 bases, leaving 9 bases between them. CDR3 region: CASSFGGFEQYF. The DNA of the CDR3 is TGTGCCAGCAGTTTCGGAGGTTTCGAGCAGTACTTC.

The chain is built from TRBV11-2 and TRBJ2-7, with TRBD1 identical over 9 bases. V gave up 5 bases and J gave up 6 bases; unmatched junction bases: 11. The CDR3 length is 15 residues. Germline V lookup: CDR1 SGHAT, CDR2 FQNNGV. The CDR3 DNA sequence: TGTGCCAGCAGCCACCCCGGGACAGGGCCCCTCGAGCAGTACTTC. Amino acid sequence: CASSHPGTGPLEQYF.

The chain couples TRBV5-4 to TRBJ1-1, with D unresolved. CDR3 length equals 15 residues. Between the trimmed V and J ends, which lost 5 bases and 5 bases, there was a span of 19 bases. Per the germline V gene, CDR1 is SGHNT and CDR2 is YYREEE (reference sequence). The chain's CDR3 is CASSYERVVGTEAFF. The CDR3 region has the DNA TGTGCCAGCAGTTACGAGCGGGTGGTTGGTACTGAAGCTTTCTTT.

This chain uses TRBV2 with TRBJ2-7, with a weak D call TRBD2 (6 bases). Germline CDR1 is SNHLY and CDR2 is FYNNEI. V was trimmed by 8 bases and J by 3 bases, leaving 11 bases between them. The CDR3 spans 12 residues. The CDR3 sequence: CASGTGVYEQYF. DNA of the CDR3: TGTGCCAGCGGCACGGGGGTCTACGAGCAGTACTTC.

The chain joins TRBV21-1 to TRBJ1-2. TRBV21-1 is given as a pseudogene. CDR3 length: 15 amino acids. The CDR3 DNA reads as TGTGCCAGCAGCAAACTGGAGGGAAAAGCCGGTGGCTACACCTTC. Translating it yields CASSKLEGKAGGYTF.

The CDR3 reads CASRETGGARNTEAFF. The CDR3, as DNA: TGCGCCAGCAGGGAAACAGGGGGCGCCCGGAACACTGAAGCTTTCTTT. The chain uses TRBV4-1 and TRBJ1-1; 9 nucleotides match TRBD1. Germline V gene data show CDR1 as MGHRA and CDR2 as YSYEKL. Trimming at V came to 6 bases and at J to 1 base, leaving 9 bases not matched to a gene. This CDR3 has 16 amino acids.